This TCR beta chain was sequenced in a study of identical twins. General observations from the study: For cord blood, abundant beta clonotypes had fewer insertions, unlike memory repertoires, which showed none.

This clonotype occurred many times. What it binds is unknown. Trimming took off 3 bases at V and 5 bases at J, with 9 bases between the two ends. Germline V gives CDR1 SGHAT, CDR2 FQNNGV. CDR3 length: 13 residues. TCRdb called the 5' RACE reads again in MiXCR, with one record for every CDR3 protein. The table includes over 200,000 distinct CDR3 sequences, roughly a tenth detected once. The chain links TRBV11-2 to TRBJ2-3, with a weak D call TRBD2 (5 bases). This receptor was identified in a man aged 50 to 60 in good health. The sequencing sample was made of memory T cells sorted from blood. CDR3 DNA: TGTGCCAGCAGCTTGGCCCGGGGAGATACGCAGTATTTT. This encodes CASSLARGDTQYF.